A single sample gave rise to the 28 T cell receptor beta chains below, sequenced in a study of T-cell memory formation after mild COVID-19 (dated by TCRdb to the early 2020s). The library was generated by 5' RACE. Data came from an Illumina NovaSeq 6000. TCRdb reworked the public reads: Q25 trimming with fastp, MiXCR clone assembly, productive beta chains retained. Records with the same CDR3 protein are collapsed into one entry carrying the most frequent genes and DNA. The sample includes about 200,000 distinct CDR3 sequences, with around 9.1% observed a single time. The ten most abundant clones make up 3.5% to 4% of the sample. Source material: PBMCs or a T cell subset sorted from them (not recorded which). Receptors were obtained from a man aged 18 to 30 who had mild COVID-19 (a few samples of this study predate the infection). The sample titles of this study are shuffled in the database, so cell type and time point are left out; the donor was told from shared clones.

This clonotype was seen repeatedly, ten times or more. The gene calls are TRBV7-2 and TRBJ1-6; D gene unclear. This CDR3 region has 14 residues. Germline CDR1 reads SGHTA; CDR2 reads FQGNSA. V lost 1 base to trimming and J lost 13 bases, with 14 bases between them. CDR3: CASSLGYNPLPLHF. For the CDR3, the DNA is TGTGCCAGCAGCTTAGGGTACAACCCATTGCCCCTCCACTTT.

This clonotype was observed many times. The chain is built from TRBV18 and TRBJ2-3; D is uncertain. The CDR3 totals 12 residues. From germline, CDR1 is KGHSH and CDR2 LQKENI. Trimming stripped 3 bases from V and 5 bases from J, with 6 bases between. The CDR3 spells CASSPLLDTQYF. DNA for the CDR3: TGTGCCAGCTCACCTCTACTAGATACGCAGTATTTT.

The CDR3 DNA follows: TGTGCCAGCACCCGGGACAGGGGAACAGATACGCAGTATTTT. Amino acids: CASTRDRGTDTQYF. The chain carries TRBV6-5 and TRBJ2-3; the match to TRBD1 covers 10 bases. This CDR3 has 14 amino acids. Germline V gene lookup returns CDR1 MNHEY and CDR2 SVGAGI. With V trimmed by 7 bases and J by 3 bases, 4 bases remained unmatched.

The chain employs TRBV6-6 and TRBJ2-7; 9 bases fit TRBD1. Trimming removed 6 bases from V and 0 bases from J; junction bases left unmatched: 6. The CDR3 extends over 15 amino acids. Germline lookup yields CDR1 MNHNY and CDR2 SVGAGI (reference sequence). The CDR3 bases are TGTGCCAGCAGACGGACAGGGGAGAGCTCCTACGAGCAGTACGTC. This translates into CASRRTGESSYEQYV.

This rearrangement joins TRBV20-1 to TRBJ2-1; D unresolved. The CDR3 spans 16 residues. Germline CDR1 is DFQATT and CDR2 is SNEGSKA (reference sequence). V gave up 0 bases and J gave up 0 bases, with 12 bases separating them. The CDR3 sequence is CSARDPYPSSYNEQFF. CDR3 in DNA: TGCAGTGCTAGAGATCCGTACCCGAGCTCCTACAATGAGCAGTTCTTC.

This clonotype was picked up a small number of times. CDR3: CASRFGGGNQPQHF. The CDR3 DNA sequence: TGTGCCAGCAGGTTCGGGGGAGGCAATCAGCCCCAGCATTTT. The genes are TRBV27 and TRBJ1-5, with TRBD1 as a possible D gene (5 bases). Germline-derived CDR1 and CDR2 are MNHEY and SMNVEV (reference sequence). Trimming removed 6 bases from V and 2 bases from J, with 11 bases in between. The CDR3 sequence is 14 residues long.

This chain links TRBV4-2 with TRBJ1-2, with a weak D call TRBD1 (6 bases). This CDR3 has 15 residues. Trimming removed 1 base from V and 2 bases from J, with 11 bases in between. CDR1 LGHNA and CDR2 YNFKEQ come from the germline V gene. CDR3: CASSQAGGQNYGYTF. CDR3 nucleotides: TGTGCCAGCAGCCAAGCGGGGGGGCAAAACTATGGCTACACCTTC.

This clonotype was seen many times. The chain employs TRBV29-1 and TRBJ1-4; unclear D gene. V lost 1 base, J lost 10 bases, and 7 bases lay in between. CDR3 length: 11 amino acids. CDR1 is SQVTM and CDR2 is ANQGSEA in the germline V gene. CDR3 sequence reads: CSVEGSGKLFF. The CDR3 DNA sequence: TGCAGCGTTGAAGGTTCGGGAAAACTGTTTTTT.

This clonotype was recorded at least ten times. This chain links TRBV10-3 with TRBJ2-4; possibly TRBD1 for D (6 bases). This CDR3 has 13 amino acids. The V and J ends lost 2 bases and 8 bases respectively, with 10 bases between them. The V gene's germline CDR1 is ENHRY and CDR2 SYGVKD. In nucleotides, the CDR3 is TGTGCCATCAGTGAGGGGACACTAGACATTCAGTACTTC. It specifies CAISEGTLDIQYF.

The J gene is TRBJ2-5, the V gene TRBV10-3; 9 nucleotides match TRBD2. The CDR3 is 14 residues long. CDR1 and CDR2 (germline): ENHRY, SYGVKD. V lost 4 bases to trimming and J lost 3 bases; unmatched junction nucleotides: 3. CDR3 sequence: CAISASSGEETQYF. Here the CDR3 DNA reads TGTGCCATCAGTGCCTCTAGCGGGGAAGAGACCCAGTACTTC.

The genes are TRBV20-1 and TRBJ1-1; D might be TRBD1 (6 bases). There are 13 residues in the CDR3. V was pared by 4 bases and J by 4 bases, with 13 bases between. Germline loops: CDR1 DFQATT, CDR2 SNEGSKA (reference sequence). CDR3 in DNA: TGCAGTGCTAAGGTAGGGGGGCTCACTGAAGCTTTCTTT. Protein sequence: CSAKVGGLTEAFF.

The rearrangement links TRBV5-6 to TRBJ2-7; the D call may be TRBD1 or TRBD2 (5 bases each). V was shortened by 0 bases and J by 7 bases, with 17 bases between the two germline ends. The length of the CDR3 is 15 residues. Germline V lookup: CDR1 SGHDT, CDR2 YYEEEE. The DNA of the CDR3 is TGTGCCAGCAGCTTGGACCAGGGCTTCCGGGAAGAGCAGTACTTC. This sequence encodes CASSLDQGFREEQYF.

The rearrangement uses TRBV18 and TRBJ1-1; no firm D call. Trimming removed 1 base from V and 8 bases from J, with 8 bases in between. CDR1 is KGHSH, CDR2 LQKENI, per germline. The CDR3 contains 12 residues. As DNA, the CDR3 is TGTGCCAGCTCACCACGGAGGGCGGAAGCTTTCTTT. Translation gives CASSPRRAEAFF.

In its sample, this clonotype was seen a few times. The chain joins TRBV7-7 to TRBJ2-3; no clear D gene. The CDR3 has 15 amino acids. Germline V CDR1 and CDR2: SSHAT, FNYEAQ (reference sequence). V was trimmed by 1 base and J by 5 bases, leaving 13 bases between them. CDR3 DNA sequence: TGTGCCAGCAGCTTAGGGATTGGCGGATTAGATACGCAGTATTTT. Protein sequence: CASSLGIGGLDTQYF.

The chain employs TRBV11-2 and TRBJ2-1; D tentatively fits TRBD1 or TRBD2 (5 bases each). This CDR3 is built from 14 residues. Germline V gives CDR1 SGHAT, CDR2 FQNNGV. V dropped 6 bases and J dropped 6 bases, with 15 bases sitting between them. The CDR3: CASRAGRTVNEQFF. The CDR3 nucleotides are TGTGCCAGCAGGGCAGGGAGAACAGTCAATGAGCAGTTCTTC.

This clonotype has only a few counts. The chain couples TRBV6-1 to TRBJ1-4; D might be TRBD1 (5 bases). The CDR3 extends over 13 amino acids. CDR1 is MNHNS and CDR2 is SASEGT in the germline V gene. Between the trimmed V and J ends, which lost 6 bases and 11 bases, there was a span of 16 bases. Written as DNA, the CDR3 is TGTGCCAGCAGACCAAGGCCGGGGGGGAAACTGTTTTTT. This encodes CASRPRPGGKLFF.

This clonotype showed up many times. The chain combines TRBV7-2 with TRBJ1-2; no reliable D call. The CDR3 extends over 13 amino acids. V lost 1 base, J lost 6 bases, and 9 bases lay in between. Per germline, CDR1 SGHTA and CDR2 FQGNSA. CDR3 region: CASSLGRLDGYTF. The CDR3 DNA reads as TGTGCCAGCAGCTTAGGCCGGTTGGATGGCTACACCTTC.

This clonotype was detected only a few times. V usage is TRBV3-1 and J usage is TRBJ2-5; D might be TRBD1 (6 bases). The CDR3 is 14 amino acids. Germline CDR1 reads LGHDT; CDR2 reads YNNKEL (reference sequence). Trimming took 0 bases from V and 6 from J, leaving 11 bases between them. CDR3 region: CASSQDTQGQTQYF. The DNA of the CDR3 is TGTGCCAGCAGCCAAGATACACAGGGACAGACCCAGTACTTC.

In this sample, this clonotype turned up a few times. The rearrangement links TRBV29-1 to TRBJ2-1; D is unresolved. Trimming took off 4 bases at V and 2 bases at J, with 12 bases between the two ends. Per germline, CDR1 SQVTM and CDR2 ANQGSEA. The CDR3 spans 14 residues. The CDR3 spells CSVVLWEAYNEQFF. The CDR3 coding sequence is TGCAGCGTTGTTCTCTGGGAAGCCTACAATGAGCAGTTCTTC.

This clonotype has a handful of counts. The chain carries TRBV28 and TRBJ1-1; D is undetermined. V shed 2 bases and J shed 4 bases, with 11 bases lying between them. The CDR3 is 14 amino acids. Germline CDR1 and CDR2: MDHEN and SYDVKM. The CDR3: CASSLAVGGTEAFF. Written as DNA, the CDR3 is TGTGCCAGCAGTTTAGCAGTCGGAGGCACTGAAGCTTTCTTT.

V is TRBV21-1 and J is TRBJ2-7; TRBD1 was called by the table and not checked on the DNA. TRBV21-1 is a documented pseudogene. The CDR3 is 16 residues long. CDR3 nucleotides: TGTGCCAGCAGCGGGGGTGGGTCGCTTCGCCCCAACGAGCAGTACGTC. Translation gives CASSGGGSLRPNEQYV.

This clonotype occurred a few times. The chain joins TRBV10-3 to TRBJ1-3; D gene ambiguous. Germline V CDR1 and CDR2: ENHRY, SYGVKD. The V and J ends lost 0 bases and 0 bases respectively, with 15 bases between them. The CDR3 is made up of 18 amino acids. The CDR3 DNA follows: TGTGCCATCAGTGAGTCGTACCTCGGGAGGCACTCTGGAAACACCATATATTTT. Amino acid sequence: CAISESYLGRHSGNTIYF.

The genes are TRBV29-1 and TRBJ2-1; 13 bases are a match to TRBD2. The CDR3 sequence is 14 residues long. Germline CDR1 is SQVTM and CDR2 is ANQGSEA. V shed 4 bases and J 8 bases; nucleotides not matched to a gene: 5. The CDR3 loop reads CSVGGTSGADEQFF. CDR3 in DNA: TGCAGCGTTGGGGGGACTAGCGGGGCCGATGAGCAGTTCTTC.

This clonotype was counted between two and nine times. The J gene is TRBJ1-5, the V gene TRBV20-1; D not resolved. V lost 1 base and J lost 0, with 4 bases in between. CDR1 is DFQATT, CDR2 SNEGSKA, per germline (reference sequence). This CDR3 is built from 13 residues. The CDR3 DNA is TGCAGTGCTAGAGCGTATAGCAATCAGCCCCAGCATTTT. It specifies CSARAYSNQPQHF.

At least ten counts were recorded for this clonotype. The chain links TRBV12-3 or TRBV12-4 to TRBJ2-7; no clear D gene. V was cut by 2 bases and J by 9 bases, with 11 bases left in between. The CDR3 is made up of 12 amino acids. In DNA, the CDR3 is TGTGCCAGCAGTTTAAATTTCGGGCCGCAGTACGTC. It codes for CASSLNFGPQYV.

The chain's CDR3 is CAISQRGQGSYEQYF. In DNA, the CDR3 is TGTGCCATCAGTCAAAGGGGACAGGGATCCTACGAGCAGTACTTC. The chain carries TRBV10-3 and TRBJ2-7; 9 bases align to TRBD1. Looked up from germline, CDR1 is ENHRY and CDR2 is SYGVKD. Trimming cost V 5 bases and J 1 base; bases outside gene matches: 6. The CDR3 is 15 residues long.

This chain connects TRBV6-4 to TRBJ2-3; no clear D gene. Looked up from germline, CDR1 is MRHNA and CDR2 is SNTAGT. The germline V and J ends were trimmed by 4 bases and 3 bases, with 8 bases remaining between them. The CDR3 consists of 13 residues. The CDR3 bases are TGTGCCAGCAGTGGGGGTTTGACAGATACGCAGTATTTT. The encoded protein is CASSGGLTDTQYF.

The chain employs TRBV20-1 and TRBJ2-5; 10 bases match TRBD2. J lost 0 bases, V lost 4 bases, and 5 bases had no gene match. CDR1 and CDR2 from the germline V gene are DFQATT and SNEGSKA (reference sequence). The CDR3 is made up of 15 amino acids. CDR3 loop: CSATGLAENQETQYF. DNA of the CDR3: TGCAGTGCTACCGGACTAGCGGAGAACCAAGAGACCCAGTACTTC.